The 2 T cell receptor beta chains listed next were all sequenced from one sample in a study of T cells in Graves' hyperthyroidism and ophthalmopathy. RNA transcripts were the template for amplifying TCR beta CDR3 regions. RT-PCR in the first round (using the HTBI primer set) targeted the TCR CDR3. From the multiplex PCR reads, TCRdb called clonotypes with MiXCR, one entry per CDR3 protein. Of about 400,000 distinct CDR3 sequences in the sample, less than 15% are singletons; the top ten hold 9.2%. The specimen was blood. These receptors originate from a woman aged 18-30 years with Graves' hyperthyroidism.

This clonotype was detected ten times or more. This CDR3 is CASSFSRGPQPQHF. The CDR3 region has the DNA TGTGCCAGCAGTTTCTCCAGGGGCCCTCAGCCCCAGCATTTT. The genes are TRBV28 and TRBJ1-5; tentative D call: TRBD1 (6 bases). Germline assignment: CDR1 MDHEN and CDR2 SYDVKM. The CDR3 contains 14 residues. The V end was cut by 3 bases, the J end by 6 bases, with 12 bases between. Drawing the rest from reference TRBV28 and TRBJ1-5, the complete variable domain is DVKVTQSSRYLVKRTGEKVFLECVQDMDHENMFWYRQDPGLGLRLIYFSYDVKMKEKGDIPEGYSVSREKKERFSLILESASTNQTSMYLCASSFSRGPQPQHFGDGTRLSIL.

This clonotype was seen many times. The chain recombines TRBV24-1 with TRBJ1-1; D is possibly TRBD1 (6 bases). V lost 2 bases and J lost 10, with 13 bases in between. Looked up from germline, CDR1 is KGHDR and CDR2 is SFDVKD. This CDR3 is built from 13 residues. The CDR3 DNA reads as TGTGCCACCAGTGATTCTGGAGGGGGGAGAGCTTTCTTT. This translates into CATSDSGGGRAFF.